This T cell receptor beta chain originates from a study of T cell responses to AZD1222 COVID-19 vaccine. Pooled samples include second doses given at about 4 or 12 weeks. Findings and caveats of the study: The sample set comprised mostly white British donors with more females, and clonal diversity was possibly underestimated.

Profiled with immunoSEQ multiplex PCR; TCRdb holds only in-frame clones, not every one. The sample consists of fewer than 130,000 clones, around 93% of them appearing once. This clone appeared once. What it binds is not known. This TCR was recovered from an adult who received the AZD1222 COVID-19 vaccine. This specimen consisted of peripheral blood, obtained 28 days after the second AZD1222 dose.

CDR3 DNA: TGTGCCACCAGCGAGCGGTCCCGTACAGGGTATGGGACCGGGGAGCTGTTTTTT. Translating it yields CATSERSRTGYGTGELFF. The chain is built from TRBV24-1 and TRBJ2-2, with D possibly being TRBD1 (6 bases). Germline CDR1 is KGHDR and CDR2 is SFDVKD. The CDR3 totals 18 residues. V was trimmed by 7 bases and J by 5 bases, leaving 25 bases between them.